The 2 T cell receptor beta chains given below trace back to one sample, sequenced in a study of siplizumab effects on memory and regulatory T cells. Only in-frame clones appear in the TCRdb table, and some are missing; sequencing was by immunoSEQ multiplex PCR. The sample has around 100,000 clones, approximately 91% seen once. Material: CD4+ T cells sorted from blood. These receptors were obtained from a human donor in good health.

The chain has TRBV5-1 and TRBJ1-1, with D possibly matching TRBD1 (6 bases). V was shortened by 0 bases and J by 1 base, with 13 bases between the two germline ends. This CDR3 has 16 residues. CDR1 and CDR2 (germline): SGHRS, YFSETQ. The CDR3 here is CASSLVQGPANTEAFF. The CDR3 bases are TGCGCCAGCAGCTTGGTGCAGGGGCCGGCGAACACTGAAGCTTTCTTT.

CDR3 region: CASSIVLGRISGNTIYF. The CDR3 DNA is TGTGCCAGTAGTATCGTATTGGGACGTATCTCTGGAAACACCATATATTTT. The J gene is TRBJ1-3, the V gene TRBV19, with D maybe TRBD1 (5 bases). CDR3 length: 17 amino acids. The germline CDR1 and CDR2 sequences are LNHDA and SQIVND (reference sequence). Trimming left V 3 bases short and J 0 bases short, with 15 bases between.